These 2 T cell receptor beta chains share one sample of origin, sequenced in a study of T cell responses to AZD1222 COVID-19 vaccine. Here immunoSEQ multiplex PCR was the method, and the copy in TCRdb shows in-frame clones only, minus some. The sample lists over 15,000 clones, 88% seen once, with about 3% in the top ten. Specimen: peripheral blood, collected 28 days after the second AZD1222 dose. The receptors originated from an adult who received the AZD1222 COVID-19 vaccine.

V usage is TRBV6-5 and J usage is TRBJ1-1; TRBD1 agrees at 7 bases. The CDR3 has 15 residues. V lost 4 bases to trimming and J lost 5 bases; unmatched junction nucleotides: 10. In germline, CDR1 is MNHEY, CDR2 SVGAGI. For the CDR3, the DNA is TGTGCCAGCAGTTCACTCTACAGGGGATGGACTGAAGCTTTCTTT. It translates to CASSSLYRGWTEAFF.

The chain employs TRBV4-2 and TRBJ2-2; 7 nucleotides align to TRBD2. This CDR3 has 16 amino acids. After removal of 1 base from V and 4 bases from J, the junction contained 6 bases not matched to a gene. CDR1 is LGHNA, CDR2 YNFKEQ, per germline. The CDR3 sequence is CASSQAPGGGTGELFF. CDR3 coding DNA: TGTGCCAGCAGCCAAGCTCCGGGGGGTGGCACCGGGGAGCTGTTTTTT.